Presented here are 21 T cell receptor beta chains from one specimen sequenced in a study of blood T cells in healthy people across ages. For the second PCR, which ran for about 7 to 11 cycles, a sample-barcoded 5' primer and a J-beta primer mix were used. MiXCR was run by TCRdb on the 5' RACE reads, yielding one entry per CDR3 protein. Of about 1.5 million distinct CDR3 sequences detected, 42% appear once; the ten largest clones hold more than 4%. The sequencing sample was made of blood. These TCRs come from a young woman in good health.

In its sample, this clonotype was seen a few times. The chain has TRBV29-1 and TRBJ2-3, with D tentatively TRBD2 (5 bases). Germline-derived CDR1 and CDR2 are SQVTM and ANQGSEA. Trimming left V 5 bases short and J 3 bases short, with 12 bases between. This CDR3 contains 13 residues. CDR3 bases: TGCAGCGTTACAGCCGGCGGGACAGATACGCAGTATTTT. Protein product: CSVTAGGTDTQYF.

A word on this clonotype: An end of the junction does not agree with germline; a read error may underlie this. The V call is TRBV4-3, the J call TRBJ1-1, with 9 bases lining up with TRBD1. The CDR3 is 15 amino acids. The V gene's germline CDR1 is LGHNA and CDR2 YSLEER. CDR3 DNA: TGCGCCAGCAGCCAGGGGACAGGGATGAACACTGAACCTTTCTTT. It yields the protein CASSQGTGMNTEPFF.

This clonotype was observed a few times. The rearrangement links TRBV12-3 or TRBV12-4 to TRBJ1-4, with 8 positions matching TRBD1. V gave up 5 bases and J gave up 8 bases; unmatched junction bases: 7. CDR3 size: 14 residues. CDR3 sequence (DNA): TGTGCCAGCAGTCAGGGACAGGTCGGAGAAAAACTGTTTTTT. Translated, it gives CASSQGQVGEKLFF.

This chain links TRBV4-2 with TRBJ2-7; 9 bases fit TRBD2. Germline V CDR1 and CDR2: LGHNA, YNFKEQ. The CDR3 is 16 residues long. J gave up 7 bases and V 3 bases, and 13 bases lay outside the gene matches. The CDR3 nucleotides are TGTGCCAGCAGCCATGGTAGCGGGGGTGTTCCCGATGAGCAGTACTTC. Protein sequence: CASSHGSGGVPDEQYF.

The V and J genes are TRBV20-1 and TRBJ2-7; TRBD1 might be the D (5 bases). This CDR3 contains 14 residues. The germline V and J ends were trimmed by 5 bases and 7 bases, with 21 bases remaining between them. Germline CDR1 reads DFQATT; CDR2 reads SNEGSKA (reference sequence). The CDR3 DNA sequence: TGCAGTGCTCGCAGGGTCTCCTCCTACAATGAGCAGTACTTC. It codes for CSARRVSSYNEQYF.

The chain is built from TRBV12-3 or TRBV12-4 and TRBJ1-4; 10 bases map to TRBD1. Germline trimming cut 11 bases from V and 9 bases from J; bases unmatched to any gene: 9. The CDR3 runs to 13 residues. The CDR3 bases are TGTGCCGGTAGCCGGGACAGGGGACAAAAACTGTTTTTT. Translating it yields CAGSRDRGQKLFF.

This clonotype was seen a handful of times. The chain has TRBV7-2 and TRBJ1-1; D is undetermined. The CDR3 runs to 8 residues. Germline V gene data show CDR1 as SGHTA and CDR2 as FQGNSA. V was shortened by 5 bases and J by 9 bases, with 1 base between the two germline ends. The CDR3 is CASSQAFF. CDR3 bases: TGTGCCAGCAGCCAAGCTTTCTTT.

The CDR3 loop reads CASSQFADNSPLHF. CDR3 in DNA: TGTGCCAGCAGCCAATTTGCTGATAATTCACCCCTCCACTTT. The gene calls are TRBV16 and TRBJ1-6; no clear D. The germline CDR1 and CDR2 sequences are KGHSY and FQNENV. The V end was cut by 1 base, the J end by 5 bases, with 6 bases between. The CDR3 extends over 14 amino acids. Full variable domain (remainder filled in from reference TRBV16 and TRBJ1-6): GEEVAQTPKHLVRGEGQKAKLYCAPIKGHSYVFWYQQVLKNEFKFLISFQNENVFDETGMPKERFSAKCLPNSPCSLEIQATKLEDSAVYFCASSQFADNSPLHFGNGTRLTVT.

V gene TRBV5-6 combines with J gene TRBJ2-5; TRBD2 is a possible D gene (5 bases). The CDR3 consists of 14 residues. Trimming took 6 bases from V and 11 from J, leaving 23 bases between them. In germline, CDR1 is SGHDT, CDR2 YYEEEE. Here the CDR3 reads CASTTMVGGNEQYF. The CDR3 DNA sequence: TGTGCCAGCACCACCATGGTAGGAGGCAATGAGCAGTACTTC.

The CDR3 region is CASSSFRFYEQYF. In nucleotides, the CDR3 is TGTGCCAGCAGTTCCTTCAGATTTTACGAGCAGTACTTC. This chain uses TRBV6-2 or TRBV6-3 with TRBJ2-7; D remains ambiguous. The germline gives CDR1 MNHEY, CDR2 SVGEGT. Trimming stripped 4 bases from V and 4 bases from J, with 11 bases between. The CDR3 runs 13 residues.

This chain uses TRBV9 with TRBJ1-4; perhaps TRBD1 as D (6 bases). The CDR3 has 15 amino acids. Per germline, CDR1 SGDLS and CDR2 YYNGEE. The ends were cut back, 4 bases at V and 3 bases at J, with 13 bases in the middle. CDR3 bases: TGTGCCAGCAGCCCCCGCGAGGGGGCTAATGAAAAACTGTTTTTT. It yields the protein CASSPREGANEKLFF.

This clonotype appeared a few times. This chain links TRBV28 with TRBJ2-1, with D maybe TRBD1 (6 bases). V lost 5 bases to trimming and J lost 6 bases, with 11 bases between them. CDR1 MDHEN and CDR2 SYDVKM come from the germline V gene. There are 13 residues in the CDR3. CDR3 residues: CASSPRTVNEQFF. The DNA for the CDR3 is TGTGCCAGCAGTCCAAGGACAGTCAATGAGCAGTTCTTC.

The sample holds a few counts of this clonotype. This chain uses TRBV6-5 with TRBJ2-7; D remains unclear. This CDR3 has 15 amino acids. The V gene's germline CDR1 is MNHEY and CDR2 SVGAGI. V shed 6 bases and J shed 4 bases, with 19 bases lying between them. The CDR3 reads CASSRLVQSTYEQYF. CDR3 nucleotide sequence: TGTGCCAGCAGCCGCCTGGTCCAAAGTACTTACGAGCAGTACTTC.

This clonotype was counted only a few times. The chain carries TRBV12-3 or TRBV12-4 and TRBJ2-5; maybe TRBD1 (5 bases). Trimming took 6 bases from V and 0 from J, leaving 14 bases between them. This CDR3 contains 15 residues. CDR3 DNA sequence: TGTGCCAGCAGCCAACTTGACAGTTACCAAGAGACCCAGTACTTC. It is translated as CASSQLDSYQETQYF.

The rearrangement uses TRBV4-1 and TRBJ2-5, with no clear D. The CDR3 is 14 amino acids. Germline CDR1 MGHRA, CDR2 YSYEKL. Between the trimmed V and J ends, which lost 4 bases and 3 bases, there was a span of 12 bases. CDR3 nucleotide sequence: TGCGCCAGCAGCCTGGCGTTTGGGAAAGAGACCCAGTACTTC. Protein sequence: CASSLAFGKETQYF.

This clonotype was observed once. This CDR3 reads CASSLYKGNTEAFF. In nucleotides, the CDR3 is TGTGCCAGCAGTTTATACAAGGGGAACACTGAAGCTTTCTTT. The genes are TRBV27 and TRBJ1-1; D remains unclear. Germline CDR1 and CDR2: MNHEY and SMNVEV (reference sequence). This CDR3 has 14 residues. Trimming left V 1 base short and J 1 base short, with 7 bases between.

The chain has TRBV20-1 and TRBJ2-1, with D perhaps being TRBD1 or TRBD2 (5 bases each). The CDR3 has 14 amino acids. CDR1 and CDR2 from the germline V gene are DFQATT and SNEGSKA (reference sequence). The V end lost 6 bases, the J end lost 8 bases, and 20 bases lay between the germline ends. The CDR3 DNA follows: TGCAGTGCAATACCGGGCCCAGGGCGGGATGAGCAGTTCTTC. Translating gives CSAIPGPGRDEQFF.

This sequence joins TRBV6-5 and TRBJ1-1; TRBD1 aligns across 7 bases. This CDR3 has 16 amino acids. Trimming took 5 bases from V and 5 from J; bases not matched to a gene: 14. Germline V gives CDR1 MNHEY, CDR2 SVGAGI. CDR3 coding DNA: TGTGCCAGCAGTCGTAGGGGGAAGGGGGCGCGGACTGAAGCTTTCTTT. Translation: CASSRRGKGARTEAFF.

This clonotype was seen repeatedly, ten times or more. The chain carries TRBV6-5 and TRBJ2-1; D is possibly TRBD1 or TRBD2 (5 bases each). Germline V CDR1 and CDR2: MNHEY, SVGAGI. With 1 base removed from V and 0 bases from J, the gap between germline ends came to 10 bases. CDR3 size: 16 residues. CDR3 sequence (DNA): TGTGCCAGCAGTTACTTTAGGGACCTCTCCTACAATGAGCAGTTCTTC. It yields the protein CASSYFRDLSYNEQFF.

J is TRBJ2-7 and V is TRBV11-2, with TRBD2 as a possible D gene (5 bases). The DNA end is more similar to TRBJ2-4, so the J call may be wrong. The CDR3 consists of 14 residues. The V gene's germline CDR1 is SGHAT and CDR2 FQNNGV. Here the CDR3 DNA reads TGTGCCAGCACCTACATGGATCGGGAAGACATTCAGTACTTC. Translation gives CASTYMDREDIQYF.

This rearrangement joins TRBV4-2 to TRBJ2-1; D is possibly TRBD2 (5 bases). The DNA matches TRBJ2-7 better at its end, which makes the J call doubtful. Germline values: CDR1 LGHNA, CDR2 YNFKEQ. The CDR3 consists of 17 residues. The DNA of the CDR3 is TGTGCCAGCAGCCTTTGGGGATCTAGCTCAGGCTACAATGAGCAGTACTTC. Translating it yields CASSLWGSSSGYNEQYF.